What follows are 6 T cell receptor beta chains derived from one specimen sequenced in a study of tumor-infiltrating lymphocytes in primary liver carcinoma. Both blood RNA, taken from unsorted whole blood, and germline DNA were extracted. Priming with a constant-region primer yielded TCR beta cDNA from around 0.45 ug total RNA. Three-round nested multiplex PCR performed with slightly modified ARM-PCR produced the TCR beta libraries. TRBV1-TRBV30 forward primers paired with a C-beta reverse primer were used in the first two PCR rounds, which ran approximately 11 cycles each. TCRdb processed the multiplex PCR reads anew with MiXCR; each CDR3 protein has one entry. Of about 330,000 distinct CDR3 sequences detected, approximately 65% appear once; the ten largest clones hold 6.5%. Sequencing used peripheral blood. Every receptor here comes from a man aged 35 to 55 with primary liver carcinoma and hepatitis B virus infection.

With regard to this clonotype: Being one base from a much bigger clone, this may be a read error. This rearrangement joins TRBV6-5 to TRBJ1-3; D not resolved. The CDR3 is 12 amino acids. V gave up 5 bases and J gave up 3 bases, with 5 bases separating them. Germline V gives CDR1 MNHEY, CDR2 SVGAGI. CDR3 region: CASSGVGNTIYF. The CDR3 DNA reads TGTGCCAGCAGTGGAGTTGGAAACACCATATATTTT.

As regards this clonotype: Sequence at one end of the junction differs from germline and may be a read error. This chain links TRBV10-3 with TRBJ2-2, with 9 bases that match TRBD2. Germline-derived CDR1 and CDR2 are ENHRY and SYGVKD. The CDR3 runs 16 residues. The CDR3 loop reads CAISVLAGMGTGELLF. Here the CDR3 DNA reads TGTGCCATCAGCGTCCTAGCGGGGATGGGCACCGGGGAGCTGCTTTTT.

As regards this clonotype: At one end the junction does not follow the germline gene, possibly because of a read error. The genes are TRBV11-2 and TRBJ1-6; 7 bases match TRBD1. This CDR3 has 16 residues. Per the germline V gene, CDR1 is SGHAT and CDR2 is FQNNGV. In nucleotides, the CDR3 is TGTACCAGCAGCTCGAACGCCGGGACAGTAAATTCACCCCTCCACTTT. Translation: CTSSSNAGTVNSPLHF.

At least ten counts were recorded for this clonotype. This chain joins TRBV5-5 and TRBJ2-1; D unclear. The germline CDR1 and CDR2 sequences are SGHKS and YYEKEE (reference sequence). This CDR3 spans 12 amino acids. Trimming took 3 bases from V and 4 from J, leaving 5 bases between them. DNA for the CDR3: TGTGCCAGCAGCTGGTCGTACAATGAGCAGTTCTTC. Translation gives CASSWSYNEQFF.

The chain uses TRBV5-6 and TRBJ2-2; 7 nucleotides match TRBD2. This CDR3 spans 15 amino acids. The V and J ends lost 0 bases and 4 bases, in that order; junction bases with no gene match: 3. The germline gives CDR1 SGHDT, CDR2 YYEEEE. The CDR3, as DNA: TGTGCCAGCAGCTTGGCCGGCGGGGGCACCGGGGAGCTGTTTTTT. This encodes CASSLAGGGTGELFF.

This chain joins TRBV14 and TRBJ2-7, with unresolved D. The CDR3 sequence is 11 residues long. Trimming removed 6 bases from V and 4 bases from J, with 7 bases in between. The germline gives CDR1 SGHDN, CDR2 FVKESK. DNA of the CDR3: TGTGCCAGCAGTCAAAGGTACGAGCAGTACTTC. Its translation: CASSQRYEQYF. Complete variable domain (other parts from reference TRBV14 and TRBJ2-7): EAGVTQFPSHSVIEKGQTVTLRCDPISGHDNLYWYRRVMGKEIKFLLHFVKESKQDESGMPNNRFLAERTGGTYSTLKVQPAELEDSGVYFCASSQRYEQYFGPGTRLTVT.